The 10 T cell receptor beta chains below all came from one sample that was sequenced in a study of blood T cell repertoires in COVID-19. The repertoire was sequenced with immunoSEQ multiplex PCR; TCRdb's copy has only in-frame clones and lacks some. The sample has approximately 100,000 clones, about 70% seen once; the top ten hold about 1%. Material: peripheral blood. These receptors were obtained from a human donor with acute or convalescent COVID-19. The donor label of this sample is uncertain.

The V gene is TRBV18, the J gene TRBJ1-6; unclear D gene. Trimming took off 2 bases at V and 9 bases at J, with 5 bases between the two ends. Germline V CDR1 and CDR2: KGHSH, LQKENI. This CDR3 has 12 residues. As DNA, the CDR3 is TGTGCCAGCTCACCAACGGGTTCACCCCTCCACTTT. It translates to CASSPTGSPLHF.

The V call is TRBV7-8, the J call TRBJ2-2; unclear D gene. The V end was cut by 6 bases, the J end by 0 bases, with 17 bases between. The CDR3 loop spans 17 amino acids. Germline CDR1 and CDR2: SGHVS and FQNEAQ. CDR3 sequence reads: CASRPPRRQSNTGELFF. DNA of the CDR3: TGTGCCAGCAGACCACCCCGGCGGCAGTCGAACACCGGGGAGCTGTTTTTT.

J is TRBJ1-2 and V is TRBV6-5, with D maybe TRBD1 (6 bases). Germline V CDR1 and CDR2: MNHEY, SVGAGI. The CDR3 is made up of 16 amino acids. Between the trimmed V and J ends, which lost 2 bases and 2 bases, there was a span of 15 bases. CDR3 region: CASSYGYGQPNYGYTF. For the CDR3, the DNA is TGTGCCAGCAGTTACGGGTACGGACAGCCAAACTATGGCTACACCTTC.

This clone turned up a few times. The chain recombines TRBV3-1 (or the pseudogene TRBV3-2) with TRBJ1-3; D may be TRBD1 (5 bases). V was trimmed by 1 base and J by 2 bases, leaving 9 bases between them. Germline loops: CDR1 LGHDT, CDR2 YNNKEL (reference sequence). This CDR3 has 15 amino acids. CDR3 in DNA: TGTGCCAGCAGCCAAGGGCGACAGCCTGGAAACACCATATATTTT. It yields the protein CASSQGRQPGNTIYF.

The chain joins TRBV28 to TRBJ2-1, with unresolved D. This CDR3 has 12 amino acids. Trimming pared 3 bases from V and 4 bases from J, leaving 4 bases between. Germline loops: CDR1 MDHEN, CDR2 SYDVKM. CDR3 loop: CASSFRYNEQFF. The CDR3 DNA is TGTGCCAGCAGTTTCAGGTACAATGAGCAGTTCTTC.

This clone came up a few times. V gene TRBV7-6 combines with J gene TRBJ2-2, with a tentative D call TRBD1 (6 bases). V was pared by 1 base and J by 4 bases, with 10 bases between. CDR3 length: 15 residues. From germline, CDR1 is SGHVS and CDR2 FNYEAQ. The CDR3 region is CASSLGRGGTGELFF. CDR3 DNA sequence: TGTGCCAGCAGCTTAGGCAGGGGTGGCACCGGGGAGCTGTTTTTT.

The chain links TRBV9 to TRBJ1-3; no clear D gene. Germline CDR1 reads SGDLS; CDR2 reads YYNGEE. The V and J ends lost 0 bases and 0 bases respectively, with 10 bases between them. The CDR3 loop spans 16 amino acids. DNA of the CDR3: TGTGCCAGCAGCGTAGCTATGTCGAGCTCTGGAAACACCATATATTTT. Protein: CASSVAMSSSGNTIYF.

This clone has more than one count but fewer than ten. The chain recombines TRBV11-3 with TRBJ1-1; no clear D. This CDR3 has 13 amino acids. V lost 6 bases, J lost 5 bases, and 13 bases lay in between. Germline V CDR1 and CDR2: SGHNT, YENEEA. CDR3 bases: TGTGCCAGCAGTATATCGGCGGAGACTGAAGCTTTCTTT. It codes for CASSISAETEAFF.

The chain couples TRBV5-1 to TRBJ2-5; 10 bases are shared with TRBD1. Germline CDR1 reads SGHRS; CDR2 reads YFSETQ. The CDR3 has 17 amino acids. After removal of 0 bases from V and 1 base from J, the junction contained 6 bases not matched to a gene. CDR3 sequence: CASSLGQGANLQETQYF. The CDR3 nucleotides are TGCGCCAGCAGCTTGGGACAGGGGGCGAACCTCCAAGAGACCCAGTACTTC.

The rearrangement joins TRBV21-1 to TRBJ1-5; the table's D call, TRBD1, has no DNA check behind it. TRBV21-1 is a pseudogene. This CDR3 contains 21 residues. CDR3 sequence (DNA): TGTGCCAGCAGCAAGCGTCTTATAATTGTCGGGACAGGTCTGCGGGGACAGCCCCAGCATTTT. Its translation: CASSKRLIIVGTGLRGQPQHF.